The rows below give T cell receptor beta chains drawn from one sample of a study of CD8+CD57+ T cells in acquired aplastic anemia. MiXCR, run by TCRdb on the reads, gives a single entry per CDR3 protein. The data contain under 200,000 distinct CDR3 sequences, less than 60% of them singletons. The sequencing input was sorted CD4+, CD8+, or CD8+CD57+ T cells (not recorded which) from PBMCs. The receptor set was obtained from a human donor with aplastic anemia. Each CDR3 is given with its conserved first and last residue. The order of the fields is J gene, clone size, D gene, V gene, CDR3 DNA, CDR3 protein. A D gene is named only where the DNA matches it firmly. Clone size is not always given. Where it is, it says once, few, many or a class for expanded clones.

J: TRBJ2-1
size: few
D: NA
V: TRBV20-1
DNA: TGCAGTGCCACGAACAATGAGCAGTTCTTC
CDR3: CSATNNEQFF

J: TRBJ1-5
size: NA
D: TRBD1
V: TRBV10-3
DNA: TGTGCCAGCGTAGACAGGGGGCGTCAGCCCCAGCATTTT
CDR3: CASVDRGRQPQHF

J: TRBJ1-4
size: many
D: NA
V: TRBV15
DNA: TGTGCCACCAGCAGAGATCAAGGGGCCACAAGGGCTGAAAAACTGTTTTTT
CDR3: CATSRDQGATRAEKLFF

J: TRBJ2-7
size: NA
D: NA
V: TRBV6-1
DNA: TGTGCCAGCAGCCCCGCAGGACTCCCCGAGCAGTACTTC
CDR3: CASSPAGLPEQYF

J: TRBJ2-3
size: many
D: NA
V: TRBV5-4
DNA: TGTGCCAGCAGCTTCCCAGCAGATACGCAGTATTTT
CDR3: CASSFPADTQYF

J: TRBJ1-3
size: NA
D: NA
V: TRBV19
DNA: TGTGCCAGCAGCTCCGAGGGTTCTGGAAACACCATATATTTT
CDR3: CASSSEGSGNTIYF

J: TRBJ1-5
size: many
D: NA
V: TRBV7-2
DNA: TGTGCCAGCAGCGCCATGGTGGGGCAGCCCCAGCATTTT
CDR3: CASSAMVGQPQHF

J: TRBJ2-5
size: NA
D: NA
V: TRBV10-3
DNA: TGTGCCATCAGCCCGGGGTCGTACCAAGAGACCCAGTACTTC
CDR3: CAISPGSYQETQYF

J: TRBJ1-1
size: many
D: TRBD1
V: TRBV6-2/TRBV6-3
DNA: TGTGCCAGCAGTTACTCGGTGGGACAGGGGACTACGAACACTGAAGCTTTCTTT
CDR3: CASSYSVGQGTTNTEAFF

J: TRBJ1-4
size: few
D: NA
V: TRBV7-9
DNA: TGTGCCAGCAGCCCCGGGAAAGCTAATGAAAAACTGTCTTTT
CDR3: CASSPGKANEKLSF

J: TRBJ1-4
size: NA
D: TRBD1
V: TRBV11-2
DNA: TGTGCCAGCAGCCCGGGACAGGGACGGACTAATGAAAAACTGTTTTTT
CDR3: CASSPGQGRTNEKLFF

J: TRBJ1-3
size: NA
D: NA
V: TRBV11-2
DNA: TGTGCCAGCAGCCATGGGGACCCGGGGATTGGAAACACCATATATTTT
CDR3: CASSHGDPGIGNTIYF

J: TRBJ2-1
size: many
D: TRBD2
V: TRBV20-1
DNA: TGCAGTGCTACTTCCGGGACTAGTAGCGATGAGCAGTTCTTC
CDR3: CSATSGTSSDEQFF